Each of the 26 T cell receptor beta chains below was sequenced from the same sample in a study of blood T cell repertoires in COVID-19 (dated by TCRdb to 2018 to 2020). The library was built by means of the immunoSEQ multiplex PCR assay. What TCRdb holds here is the immuneACCESS table cut down to in-frame rearrangements. Part of the clones is not present; checked against another copy, under half of the missing clones reflect an unresolved V gene, and the others are unexplained. This sample lists 42,000 or so clones; 65% to 80% were detected once. The leading ten clones occupy roughly a quarter of the sample. Sequencing was carried out using peripheral blood. These receptors were taken from a man older than 75 with acute or convalescent COVID-19.

The chain is built from TRBV25-1 and TRBJ1-1; 7 bases align to TRBD1. The V and J ends lost 2 bases and 3 bases, in that order; junction bases with no gene match: 6. CDR1 is MGHDK, CDR2 SYGVNS, per germline. The CDR3 length is 15 residues. The DNA of the CDR3 is TGTGCCAGCAGTGAACCCCGCAGGGGGGACACTGAAGCTTTCTTT. Translation: CASSEPRRGDTEAFF.

This chain links TRBV6-5 with TRBJ1-1; D unclear. In germline, CDR1 is MNHEY, CDR2 SVGAGI. V lost 2 bases and J lost 1, with 8 bases in between. There are 14 residues in the CDR3. The CDR3 DNA sequence: TGTGCCAGCAGTTACACGCGAGGGAACACTGAAGCTTTCTTT. It translates to CASSYTRGNTEAFF.

The chain has TRBV5-6 and TRBJ2-5; D is possibly TRBD1 (6 bases). V was pared by 3 bases and J by 4 bases, with 16 bases between. Per the germline V gene, CDR1 is SGHDT and CDR2 is YYEEEE. The CDR3 is 15 residues long. The CDR3 DNA follows: TGTGCCAGCAGCTCGATAGGGGGAGAGGGAGAGACCCAGTACTTC. As protein: CASSSIGGEGETQYF.

The chain couples TRBV18 to TRBJ2-7, with D unclear. Germline V gene sequence: CDR1 KGHSH, CDR2 LQKENI. The CDR3 sequence is 14 residues long. The V end was cut by 3 bases, the J end by 5 bases, with 14 bases between. DNA for the CDR3: TGTGCCAGCTCACCTCCGACCCTTCGGGACGAGCAGTACTTC. Its protein product is CASSPPTLRDEQYF. Supplemented by reference TRBV18 and TRBJ2-7, the full variable domain reads NAGVMQNPRHLVRRRGQEARLRCSPMKGHSHVYWYRQLPEEGLKFMVYLQKENIIDESGMPKERFSAEFPKEGPSILRIQQVVRGDSAAYFCASSPPTLRDEQYFGPGTRLTVT.

As concerns this clone: It may be a read error: a sequence one base away is much more abundant. The chain is built from TRBV2 and TRBJ2-7; D perhaps matches TRBD1 (5 bases). This CDR3 spans 16 amino acids. CDR1 SNHLY and CDR2 FYNNEI come from the germline V gene. As DNA, the CDR3 is TGTGTCAGCAGTGATTCTGAAAGGGGCGAGAACTACGAGCAGTACTTC. Protein sequence: CVSSDSERGENYEQYF.

The chain employs TRBV5-1 and TRBJ2-1; D possibly corresponds to TRBD2 (5 bases). The CDR3 spans 15 residues. Germline assignment: CDR1 SGHRS and CDR2 YFSETQ. V was shortened by 4 bases and J by 4 bases, with 15 bases between the two germline ends. The CDR3 nucleotides are TGCGCCAGCAGCCTAGGGAGTCGGGCTTACAATGAGCAGTTCTTC. As protein: CASSLGSRAYNEQFF. The full variable domain, in which reference TRBV5-1 and TRBJ2-1 provide the parts outside the CDR3, is KAGVTQTPRYLIKTRGQQVTLSCSPISGHRSVSWYQQTPGQGLQFLFEYFSETQRNKGNFPGRFSGRQFSNSRSEMNVSTLELGDSALYLCASSLGSRAYNEQFFGPGTRLTVL.

The gene calls are TRBV9 and TRBJ2-7; maybe TRBD2 (5 bases). Deletions cut 0 bases from V and 3 bases from J, with 16 bases between. CDR1 is SGDLS, CDR2 YYNGEE, per germline. This CDR3 has 16 residues. The CDR3 here is CASSVESGEGFYEQYF. The CDR3 region has the DNA TGTGCCAGCAGCGTAGAGTCGGGTGAGGGATTCTACGAGCAGTACTTC. Using reference TRBV9 and TRBJ2-7 for the parts outside the CDR3, the full variable domain is DSGVTQTPKHLITATGQRVTLRCSPRSGDLSVYWYQQSLDQGLQFLIQYYNGEERAKGNILERFSAQQFPDLHSELNLSSLELGDSALYFCASSVESGEGFYEQYFGPGTRLTVT.

The genes are TRBV2 and TRBJ2-7; D perhaps matches TRBD2 (6 bases). CDR1 SNHLY and CDR2 FYNNEI come from the germline V gene. With 4 bases removed from V and 0 bases from J, the gap between germline ends came to 10 bases. CDR3 size: 14 residues. The CDR3 region is CASSVGGSSYEQYF. The CDR3 nucleotides read TGTGCCAGCAGTGTGGGGGGAAGCTCCTACGAGCAGTACTTC.

The chain combines TRBV28 with TRBJ2-7, with 13 positions matching TRBD2. V lost 6 bases, J lost 6 bases, and 8 bases stayed unmatched. Per the germline V gene, CDR1 is MDHEN and CDR2 is SYDVKM. This CDR3 region has 15 residues. The CDR3 coding sequence is TGTGCCAGCAGAAGGGGACTAGCGGGAATTGGCGAGCAGTACTTC. Translated, it gives CASRRGLAGIGEQYF.

This clone was picked up one time. The rearrangement links TRBV5-6 to TRBJ2-1, with TRBD2 matching 9 bases. Losses at the gene ends were 1 base for V and 10 bases for J; bases not matched to a gene: 12. The CDR3 covers 16 residues. Germline CDR1 reads SGHDT; CDR2 reads YYEEEE. The CDR3 DNA reads as TGTGCCAGCAGCTTGTGGCTAGCGGGAAGTCCGGGAGAGCAGTTCTTC. Protein sequence: CASSLWLAGSPGEQFF.

This rearrangement joins TRBV9 to TRBJ2-7, with 8 bases identical to TRBD2. CDR1 and CDR2 from the germline V gene are SGDLS and YYNGEE. This CDR3 spans 16 amino acids. V was pared by 0 bases and J by 0 bases, with 5 bases of the junction left unmatched. The DNA of the CDR3 is TGTGCCAGCAGCGTAGGAGGGGGGACTAGCTCCTACGAGCAGTACTTC. Encoded protein: CASSVGGGTSSYEQYF.

This clone has a handful of counts. V usage is TRBV9 and J usage is TRBJ2-1, with TRBD2 identical over 11 bases. The germline gives CDR1 SGDLS, CDR2 YYNGEE. With 0 bases clipped from V and 4 bases from J, the junction kept 0 bases outside the gene matches. The CDR3 totals 15 residues. The CDR3 DNA sequence: TGTGCCAGCAGCGTAGGGACTAGCGGGTACAATGAGCAGTTCTTC. Amino acid sequence: CASSVGTSGYNEQFF.

This clone was recorded only once. V gene TRBV4-1 combines with J gene TRBJ1-6; tentative D call: TRBD1 (5 bases). Trimming took 0 bases from V and 12 from J, leaving 21 bases between them. The CDR3 totals 17 residues. Germline V lookup: CDR1 MGHRA, CDR2 YSYEKL. The CDR3 loop is CASSQEVAVGGSLPLHF. In DNA form, the CDR3 reads TGCGCCAGCAGCCAAGAGGTAGCAGTGGGGGGATCTCTACCCCTCCACTTT.

The chain employs TRBV5-1 and TRBJ2-2; D might be TRBD1 (5 bases). V lost 0 bases and J 3 bases, leaving 9 bases between the germline ends. Per germline, CDR1 SGHRS and CDR2 YFSETQ. This CDR3 has 15 amino acids. The CDR3 reads CASSLEGDDTGELFF. DNA for the CDR3: TGCGCCAGCAGCTTGGAAGGGGATGACACCGGGGAGCTGTTTTTT.

J is TRBJ1-1 and V is TRBV29-1; TRBD1 matches 7 bases. The V gene end was trimmed by 4 bases and the J gene end by 2 bases; junction bases not matched to a gene: 4. This CDR3 comprises 13 residues. CDR1 and CDR2 (germline): SQVTM, ANQGSEA. The DNA of the CDR3 is TGCAGCGTTGGAAGGGGGCCAAACACTGAAGCTTTCTTT. Encoded protein: CSVGRGPNTEAFF.

V gene TRBV2 combines with J gene TRBJ2-5; 11 bases line up with TRBD2. CDR1 is SNHLY and CDR2 is FYNNEI in the germline V gene. This CDR3 spans 15 amino acids. V shed 4 bases, J shed 5 bases, and the junction held 6 bases outside the gene matches. The CDR3 is CASSVTSGRGETQYF. The DNA for the CDR3 is TGTGCCAGCAGTGTTACTAGCGGGAGAGGGGAGACCCAGTACTTC.

CDR3 DNA: TGTGCCTGGAGTAAAAGGAGGGTTGGGACTGAAGCTTTCTTT. Translating gives CAWSKRRVGTEAFF. V is TRBV30 and J is TRBJ1-1; D ambiguous. The CDR3 runs to 14 residues. V was clipped by 2 bases and J by 5 bases, with 15 bases between them. CDR1 and CDR2 (germline): GTSNPN, SVGIG (reference sequence).

This chain connects TRBV10-3 to TRBJ1-2, with a tentative D call TRBD1 (6 bases). The V end lost 0 bases, the J end lost 4 bases, and 9 bases lay between the germline ends. This CDR3 contains 14 residues. The germline gives CDR1 ENHRY, CDR2 SYGVKD. The CDR3 nucleotides read TGTGCCATCAGTGAGTCGACGGACAGCTATGGCTACACCTTC. This translates into CAISESTDSYGYTF.

The chain employs TRBV5-1 and TRBJ2-7; 9 nucleotides line up with TRBD1. The CDR3 has 13 residues. Per the germline V gene, CDR1 is SGHRS and CDR2 is YFSETQ. V shed 6 bases, J shed 1 base, and the junction held 2 bases outside the gene matches. The CDR3 spells CASTGTGSYEQYF. Written as DNA, the CDR3 is TGCGCCAGCACCGGGACAGGGTCCTACGAGCAGTACTTC.

The V and J genes are TRBV30 and TRBJ1-6; 7 bases match TRBD1. With 6 bases clipped from V and 5 bases from J, the junction kept 10 bases outside the gene matches. Germline lookup yields CDR1 GTSNPN and CDR2 SVGIG (reference sequence). CDR3 length: 15 amino acids. The DNA of the CDR3 is TGTGCCTGCAACCCCGGGACAGACGATAATTCACCCCTCCACTTT. Its translation is CACNPGTDDNSPLHF.

The chain is built from TRBV16 and TRBJ1-2, with D unresolved. The CDR3 covers 15 residues. CDR1 and CDR2 from the germline V gene are KGHSY and FQNENV. V lost 4 bases, J lost 4 bases, and 16 bases lay in between. The CDR3 DNA is TGTGCCAGCAGCCCGCGACTCGTCATGGGCTATGGCTACACCTTC. Translated: CASSPRLVMGYGYTF.

The V call is TRBV2, the J call TRBJ2-2, with 8 bases fitting TRBD2. This CDR3 comprises 15 residues. With 5 bases clipped from V and 6 bases from J, the junction kept 8 bases outside the gene matches. Germline V lookup: CDR1 SNHLY, CDR2 FYNNEI. The CDR3 spells CASSSSGSRSGELFF. DNA for the CDR3: TGTGCCAGCAGTTCAAGCGGGAGTAGATCCGGGGAGCTGTTTTTT. The entire variable domain, with the rest obtained from reference TRBV2 and TRBJ2-2, is as follows: EPEVTQTPSHQVTQMGQEVILRCVPISNHLYFYWYRQILGQKVEFLVSFYNNEISEKSEIFDDQFSVERPDGSNFTLKIRSTKLEDSAMYFCASSSSGSRSGELFFGEGSRLTVL.

The CDR3 sequence: CASSEAKRQYF. The CDR3, as DNA: TGTGCCAGCAGTGAAGCGAAGAGGCAGTACTTC. This sequence joins TRBV2 and TRBJ2-7; D not certain. The germline CDR1 and CDR2 sequences are SNHLY and FYNNEI. The CDR3 loop spans 11 amino acids. V lost 0 bases and J lost 9, with 6 bases in between.

The chain has TRBV12-3 or TRBV12-4 and TRBJ1-1, with 8 bases aligning to TRBD1. The length of the CDR3 is 13 residues. V shed 3 bases, J shed 5 bases, and the junction held 2 bases outside the gene matches. CDR3 loop: CASSFGQGTEAFF. CDR3 nucleotides: TGTGCCAGCAGTTTCGGACAGGGTACTGAAGCTTTCTTT.

This chain links TRBV7-2 with TRBJ1-5, with 9 nucleotides matching TRBD1. The V and J ends lost 5 bases and 1 base, in that order; junction bases with no gene match: 6. The CDR3 has 16 amino acids. Germline V gene lookup returns CDR1 SGHTA and CDR2 FQGNSA. The CDR3 DNA reads as TGTGCCAGCAGCCCACAGGGGGCCTTAAGCAATCAGCCCCAGCATTTT. Its protein product is CASSPQGALSNQPQHF.

This clone showed up just a few times. V usage is TRBV5-1 and J usage is TRBJ2-3; TRBD1 matches at 8 bases. Germline V gene data show CDR1 as SGHRS and CDR2 as YFSETQ. CDR3 length equals 15 residues. With 4 bases clipped from V and 1 base from J, the junction kept 5 bases outside the gene matches. The CDR3 DNA sequence: TGCGCCAGCAGCACGGACAGGGTGGGCACAGATACGCAGTATTTT. Translation gives CASSTDRVGTDTQYF. Filled out from reference TRBV5-1 and TRBJ2-3, the complete variable domain reads KAGVTQTPRYLIKTRGQQVTLSCSPISGHRSVSWYQQTPGQGLQFLFEYFSETQRNKGNFPGRFSGRQFSNSRSEMNVSTLELGDSALYLCASSTDRVGTDTQYFGPGTRLTVL.